This passage covers 13 T cell receptor beta chains from one sample sequenced in a study of T-cell reconstitution after alpha-beta-depleted transplantation in children. For TCRbeta, the library was prepared with unique molecular identifiers. TCRdb ran MiXCR on the PCR reads and lists one entry per CDR3 protein. The top ten clones hold approximately 25% of a sample with around 130,000 distinct CDR3 sequences, approximately 8.7% of them seen once. This sample comprised PBMCs, mostly from graft donor cells, obtained 180 days after TCRalphabeta/CD19-depleted stem cell transplant. Source of these receptors: a girl in the first two years of life who had a stem cell transplant for combined immunodeficiency, so the T cells may come from the graft donor.

This chain connects TRBV18 to TRBJ2-7; 8 bases align to TRBD1. The CDR3 has 20 amino acids. The V gene's germline CDR1 is KGHSH and CDR2 LQKENI. After removal of 3 bases from V and 6 bases from J, the junction contained 25 bases not matched to a gene. The CDR3 region is CASSPRQLLRLPDREREQYF. CDR3 nucleotide sequence: TGTGCCAGCTCACCGCGCCAGCTGTTGCGGTTACCGGACAGGGAGCGCGAGCAGTACTTC. Variable domain in full (rest from reference TRBV18 and TRBJ2-7): NAGVMQNPRHLVRRRGQEARLRCSPMKGHSHVYWYRQLPEEGLKFMVYLQKENIIDESGMPKERFSAEFPKEGPSILRIQQVVRGDSAAYFCASSPRQLLRLPDREREQYFGPGTRLTVT.

The genes are TRBV27 and TRBJ1-2; tentatively, D is TRBD1 (6 bases). Trimming shortened V by 4 bases and J by 0 bases, and 9 bases separated the two germline ends. CDR3 length: 14 residues. In germline, CDR1 is MNHEY, CDR2 SMNVEV (reference sequence). The CDR3 DNA reads TGTGCCAGCAGTTGGAGGGGGACTAACTATGGCTACACCTTC. Amino acids: CASSWRGTNYGYTF.

This clonotype was counted ten times or more. This rearrangement joins TRBV5-1 to TRBJ2-3; D is unresolved. The CDR3 covers 12 residues. Trimming cost V 0 bases and J 5 bases, with 4 bases left between them. In germline, CDR1 is SGHRS, CDR2 YFSETQ. Here the CDR3 DNA reads TGCGCCAGCAGCTTGGCTAGAGATACGCAGTATTTT. Protein sequence: CASSLARDTQYF.

The chain is built from TRBV20-1 and TRBJ2-4; D may correspond to TRBD1 or TRBD2 (5 bases each). The V gene lost 6 bases and the J gene lost 1 base, with 13 bases spanning the gap. CDR3 length equals 14 residues. CDR1 DFQATT and CDR2 SNEGSKA come from the germline V gene (reference sequence). In DNA form, the CDR3 reads TGCAGTGCACCGAACAGGAGGGCCAAAAACATTCAGTACTTC. It translates to CSAPNRRAKNIQYF.

As concerns this clonotype: This clone may be a read error of a much larger clone one base away. The rearrangement links TRBV20-1 to TRBJ2-1; 7 nucleotides agree with TRBD2. This CDR3 is 16 amino acids long. The germline gives CDR1 DFQATT, CDR2 SNEGSKA (reference sequence). The CDR3 sequence is CCARDSGGGYYNEQFF. The CDR3 DNA reads TGCTGTGCTAGAGATTCGGGGGGAGGGTACTACAATGAGCAGTTCTTC.

This clonotype was counted a few times. CDR3 sequence (DNA): TGTGCCAGCAGTTTTTCCCCCCTCACAGATACGCAGTATTTT. As protein: CASSFSPLTDTQYF. The chain joins TRBV27 to TRBJ2-3; D not certain. Trimming cost V 3 bases and J 2 bases, with 9 bases left between them. The CDR3 length is 14 residues. From germline, CDR1 is MNHEY and CDR2 SMNVEV (reference sequence).

This clonotype was seen more than once but under ten times. V gene TRBV29-1 combines with J gene TRBJ2-2, with D perhaps matching TRBD2 (6 bases). Germline values: CDR1 SQVTM, CDR2 ANQGSEA. V dropped 7 bases and J dropped 0 bases, with 15 bases sitting between them. The CDR3 length is 15 residues. The CDR3 loop reads CSAGDFKTNTGELFF. The CDR3 DNA reads as TGCAGCGCCGGGGACTTCAAAACGAACACCGGGGAGCTGTTTTTT.

This clonotype was seen only a few times. The J gene is TRBJ2-7, the V gene TRBV6-1, with TRBD1 matching 9 bases. This CDR3 spans 14 amino acids. Germline CDR1 is MNHNS and CDR2 is SASEGT. J lost 2 bases, V lost 10 bases, and 9 bases had no gene match. CDR3 protein: CATVTGTGTYEQYF. CDR3 bases: TGTGCCACCGTGACCGGGACAGGGACCTACGAGCAGTACTTC.

There are a few counts of this clonotype. The chain joins TRBV20-1 to TRBJ2-2, with unresolved D. Trimming stripped 0 bases from V and 0 bases from J, with 11 bases between. The CDR3 is 16 amino acids. From germline, CDR1 is DFQATT and CDR2 SNEGSKA (reference sequence). CDR3 in amino acids: CSARDGRKPNTGELFF. In nucleotides, the CDR3 is TGCAGTGCTAGAGATGGTCGGAAGCCGAACACCGGGGAGCTGTTTTTT.

This clonotype occurred a few times. The J gene is TRBJ2-5, the V gene TRBV20-1, with 10 positions matching TRBD2. The ends lost 1 base at V and 4 bases at J; junction bases unmatched: 9. The CDR3 loop spans 16 amino acids. CDR1 is DFQATT and CDR2 is SNEGSKA in the germline V gene (reference sequence). CDR3 sequence reads: CSARVGVRTSGETQYF. CDR3 DNA sequence: TGCAGTGCTAGAGTAGGAGTTAGGACTAGCGGAGAGACCCAGTACTTC.

This clonotype has at least ten counts. This rearrangement joins TRBV12-3 or TRBV12-4 to TRBJ2-7, with no clear D. Trimming removed 1 base at V and 7 bases at J, with 5 bases between. CDR3 length: 11 residues. CDR3 sequence reads: CASSLGGEQYF. The DNA of the CDR3 is TGTGCCAGCAGTTTAGGTGGGGAGCAGTACTTC.

V is TRBV5-1 and J is TRBJ2-7; no clear D. Germline assignment: CDR1 SGHRS and CDR2 YFSETQ. V was cut by 4 bases and J by 6 bases, with 17 bases left in between. This CDR3 region has 14 residues. In DNA form, the CDR3 reads TGCGCCAGCAGCCTATTAGGGTCCGACGGCGAGCAGTACTTC. Its translation is CASSLLGSDGEQYF.

This clonotype was seen ten or more times. Written as DNA, the CDR3 is TGCAGTGCTAGCGGACGTTGGGATCAGCCCCAGCATTTT. Protein: CSASGRWDQPQHF. J is TRBJ1-5 and V is TRBV20-1, with no clear D. Germline-derived CDR1 and CDR2 are DFQATT and SNEGSKA (reference sequence). The germline V and J ends were trimmed by 3 bases and 5 bases, with 11 bases remaining between them. The CDR3 spans 13 residues.